This T cell receptor (beta chain) was profiled in a study of blood T cell repertoires in COVID-19. In the study's own analysis: Nucleated cell counts were estimated from reference gene primer amplification. Data came from immunoSEQ multiplex PCR; TCRdb stores just in-frame clones and leaves some out. That table gives V, J and clone size, and the DNA gave D and trimming. The table records approximately 52,000 clones, approximately 89% of them present only once. The receptor was derived from a man aged 55 to 70 with active COVID-19. What was sequenced was peripheral blood.

The CDR3 region is CATAQGSFGYTF. Written as DNA, the CDR3 is TGTGCCACCGCTCAGGGCTCCTTCGGCTACACCTTC. V and J are TRBV6-5 and TRBJ1-2; tentative D call: TRBD1 (5 bases). From germline, CDR1 is MNHEY and CDR2 SVGAGI. The V gene lost 10 bases and the J gene lost 8 bases, with 17 bases spanning the gap. The CDR3 has 12 residues.